This passage covers 15 T cell receptor beta chains from one sample sequenced in a study of T cells after yellow fever vaccination. MiXCR was run by TCRdb on the 5' RACE reads, yielding one entry per CDR3 protein. The sample consists of hundreds of thousands of distinct CDR3 sequences, approximately 4% of them appearing once. The material sequenced was PBMCs, taken 5 days after the yellow fever booster vaccination. All receptors derive from a man aged 18-30 years who received the YFV17D yellow fever vaccine.

Only a few counts were recorded for this clonotype. The chain has TRBV7-2 and TRBJ2-1; tentatively, D is TRBD2 (5 bases). CDR1 is SGHTA and CDR2 is FQGNSA in the germline V gene. CDR3 length equals 13 residues. The V end lost 6 bases, the J end lost 1 base, and 7 bases lay between the germline ends. The DNA for the CDR3 is TGTGCCAGCAGGTGGGAGTCCTACAATGAGCAGTTCTTC. Translation gives CASRWESYNEQFF.

This clonotype came up many times. CDR3 in amino acids: CASSLNSGGAGETQYF. The CDR3 DNA sequence: TGTGCCAGCAGCTTGAATAGCGGGGGGGCCGGGGAGACCCAGTACTTC. V and J are TRBV11-2 and TRBJ2-5; 11 nucleotides line up with TRBD2. The trim removed 3 bases at V and 5 bases at J, leaving 8 bases unmatched. The CDR3 consists of 16 residues. Germline loops: CDR1 SGHAT, CDR2 FQNNGV.

The rearrangement joins TRBV21-1 to TRBJ2-7; no check of the table's D call, TRBD1, against the DNA was made. TRBV21-1 has pseudogene status. This CDR3 has 13 residues. The CDR3 DNA reads as TGTGCCAGCAGCCGACAGGGGGCCTACGAGCAGTACGTC. Amino acid sequence: CASSRQGAYEQYV.

This chain uses TRBV15 with TRBJ1-2; 7 positions agree with TRBD1. Germline lookup yields CDR1 LNHNV and CDR2 YYDKDF (reference sequence). This CDR3 spans 15 amino acids. With V trimmed by 1 base and J by 4 bases, 6 bases remained unmatched. The CDR3 reads CATSRGTGESYGYTF. The CDR3 DNA reads as TGTGCCACCAGCAGAGGAACAGGGGAAAGCTATGGCTACACCTTC.

This clonotype has only a few counts. V gene TRBV10-3 combines with J gene TRBJ1-1, with D possibly TRBD1 on 6 matching bases. Deletions cut 3 bases from V and 6 bases from J, with 11 bases between. This CDR3 is built from 13 residues. Germline-derived CDR1 and CDR2 are ENHRY and SYGVKD. Written as DNA, the CDR3 is TGTGCCATCAGTGAAAACCAGGGGTCTGAAGCTTTCTTT. Its translation: CAISENQGSEAFF.

This clonotype has just a few counts. The rearrangement links TRBV3-1 to TRBJ1-1; 9 bases agree with TRBD1. The CDR3 is 15 residues long. Germline trimming cut 7 bases from V and 5 bases from J; bases unmatched to any gene: 11. Germline CDR1 is LGHDT and CDR2 is YNNKEL (reference sequence). CDR3 coding DNA: TGTGCCAGCACCCCCAGCACAGGGGGCAGGACTGAAGCTTTCTTT. Amino acids: CASTPSTGGRTEAFF.

This clonotype has ten or more counts. The chain couples TRBV4-2 to TRBJ1-1; no firm D call. The V and J ends lost 1 base and 0 bases respectively, with 12 bases between them. This CDR3 comprises 16 residues. Germline V gene sequence: CDR1 LGHNA, CDR2 YNFKEQ. In DNA, the CDR3 is TGTGCCAGCAGCCAAGCAGAGGGCTTGATGAACACTGAAGCTTTCTTT. Amino acids: CASSQAEGLMNTEAFF.

This clonotype appeared a few times. The chain combines TRBV4-1 with TRBJ1-6; no reliable D call. This CDR3 region has 15 residues. Germline loops: CDR1 MGHRA, CDR2 YSYEKL. Trimming left V 0 bases short and J 9 bases short, with 12 bases between. This chain's CDR3 is CASSQDLGRGSPLHF. The CDR3 DNA follows: TGCGCCAGCAGCCAAGACCTCGGACGGGGTTCACCCCTCCACTTT.

V gene TRBV20-1 combines with J gene TRBJ2-7; TRBD2 matches at 11 bases. V was clipped by 1 base and J by 4 bases; unmatched bases: 6. This CDR3 has 15 amino acids. From germline, CDR1 is DFQATT and CDR2 SNEGSKA (reference sequence). In DNA form, the CDR3 reads TGCAGTGCTAGAGCCGTACTAGCGGGGGCTTACGAGCAGTACTTC. As protein: CSARAVLAGAYEQYF.

This chain connects TRBV29-1 to TRBJ1-2; D is uncertain. From germline, CDR1 is SQVTM and CDR2 ANQGSEA. The CDR3 contains 14 residues. Trimming cost V 6 bases and J 4 bases, with 18 bases left between them. The CDR3 reads CSVPSTTNPYGYTF. The CDR3 DNA reads TGCAGCGTCCCGTCGACAACGAACCCCTATGGCTACACCTTC.

This clonotype was found many times. The V and J genes are TRBV5-4 and TRBJ2-5; 7 bases are shared with TRBD1. The CDR3 consists of 13 residues. The V and J ends lost 7 bases and 3 bases, in that order; junction bases with no gene match: 6. CDR1 is SGHNT and CDR2 is YYREEE in the germline V gene (reference sequence). This CDR3 is CASAPGTEETQYF. CDR3 nucleotides: TGTGCCAGCGCCCCCGGGACAGAAGAGACCCAGTACTTC.

The CDR3 loop is CASSRGDGRSNQPQHF. CDR3 bases: TGCGCCAGCAGCCGCGGGGACGGCCGTAGCAATCAGCCCCAGCATTTT. The V gene is TRBV4-1, the J gene TRBJ1-5; tentatively, D is TRBD1 (5 bases). The CDR3 is 16 amino acids. The germline V and J ends were trimmed by 4 bases and 0 bases, with 13 bases remaining between them. Per germline, CDR1 MGHRA and CDR2 YSYEKL.

This clonotype was counted at least ten times. V is TRBV5-5 and J is TRBJ1-1, with D hard to call. Trimming pared 3 bases from V and 5 bases from J, leaving 11 bases between. The germline V gene has CDR1 SGHKS and CDR2 YYEKEE (reference sequence). The CDR3 extends over 13 amino acids. CDR3 DNA: TGTGCCAGCAGCTGGTCGACGGAGACTGAAGCTTTCTTT. Translation: CASSWSTETEAFF.

This clonotype was found a few times. This chain connects TRBV10-3 to TRBJ2-7; 9 bases map to TRBD1. Germline lookup yields CDR1 ENHRY and CDR2 SYGVKD. CDR3 size: 13 residues. V shed 6 bases and J 3 bases; nucleotides not matched to a gene: 3. The CDR3 sequence: CAISGQGYYEQYF. DNA for the CDR3: TGTGCCATCAGCGGACAGGGGTACTACGAGCAGTACTTC.

This chain uses TRBV11-2 with TRBJ2-1; possible D gene TRBD2, 6 bases. The CDR3 consists of 13 residues. Germline CDR1 reads SGHAT; CDR2 reads FQNNGV. Trimming removed 5 bases at V and 7 bases at J, with 12 bases between. CDR3 in DNA: TGTGCCAGCAGCCCCAGACTAGTGAATGAGCAGTTCTTC. Its translation is CASSPRLVNEQFF.